This T cell receptor beta chain originates from a study of control samples from healthy donors and cancer patients. Trimming removed 6 bases at V and 10 bases at J, with 16 bases between. This CDR3 region has 13 residues. Germline values: CDR1 MNHEY, CDR2 SVGAGI. Data came from immunoSEQ multiplex PCR; TCRdb stores just in-frame clones and leaves some out. Of 350,000 to 450,000 clones in the sample, 80% to 95% were seen once. Sequencing was performed on PBMCs. This chain connects TRBV6-5 to TRBJ2-1, with D perhaps being TRBD1 or TRBD2 (5 bases each). This clonotype was obtained from a man aged 40-50 years with head and neck cancer. CDR3 DNA: TGTGCCAGCAGCGGGGTGACAGCTTGGGAGCAGTTCTTC. Amino acids: CASSGVTAWEQFF.